This is a list of T cell receptor beta chains from one sample in a study of identical twins. From the 5' RACE reads, TCRdb called clonotypes with MiXCR, one entry per CDR3 protein. The sample consists of hundreds of thousands of distinct CDR3 sequences, approximately 6.8% of them appearing once. The sample also formed part of further work on yellow fever vaccine responses in identical twins.

Specimen: CD8+ T cells sorted from blood. These receptors originate from a woman younger than 30 in good health. Both conserved end residues are part of each CDR3. Fields, in order: V gene, J gene, D gene, clone size, CDR3 DNA, CDR3 protein. D genes are given only for firm matches. Clone size appears in some rows only: once, few, many, or a class for an expanded clone.

v_call: TRBV4-1
j_call: TRBJ1-5
d_call: .
clone_size: .
cdr3_nt: TGCGCCAGCCGGGGGGCAATCAATCAGCCCCAGCATTTT
cdr3_aa: CASRGAINQPQHF

v_call: TRBV20-1
j_call: TRBJ2-3
d_call: TRBD1
clone_size: many
cdr3_nt: TGCAGTGCTAGAGCTCGCCGGGACAGGAGCACAGATACGCAGTATTTT
cdr3_aa: CSARARRDRSTDTQYF

v_call: TRBV27
j_call: TRBJ2-1
d_call: .
clone_size: medium-sized
cdr3_nt: TGTGCCAGCAGCCCTGGGGGGGGCCCCAGCTCCTACAATGAGCAGTTCTTC
cdr3_aa: CASSPGGGPSSYNEQFF

v_call: TRBV5-6
j_call: TRBJ1-1
d_call: .
clone_size: many
cdr3_nt: TGTGCCAGCAGCTTCGGGGAAAGTGAAGCTTTCTTT
cdr3_aa: CASSFGESEAFF

v_call: TRBV7-9
j_call: TRBJ2-1
d_call: .
clone_size: .
cdr3_nt: TGTGCCAGCAGCTCCGCGGCGTCAACCTACAATGAGCAGTTCTTC
cdr3_aa: CASSSAASTYNEQFF

v_call: TRBV7-8
j_call: TRBJ2-7
d_call: .
clone_size: many
cdr3_nt: TGTGCCAGCAGCCCGCCCGCTGCGGCCAAGTACGAGCAGTACTTC
cdr3_aa: CASSPPAAAKYEQYF

v_call: TRBV18
j_call: TRBJ2-1
d_call: TRBD2
clone_size: many
cdr3_nt: TGTGCCAGCTCACCGCGGGGTCTAGCGGGGTACTTGGACAATGAGCAGTTCTTC
cdr3_aa: CASSPRGLAGYLDNEQFF

v_call: TRBV7-9
j_call: TRBJ2-5
d_call: .
clone_size: many
cdr3_nt: TGTGCCAGCAGCTTAGCGTCCGCAGGGCCAGAGACCCAGTACTTC
cdr3_aa: CASSLASAGPETQYF

v_call: TRBV28
j_call: TRBJ2-1
d_call: TRBD1
clone_size: .
cdr3_nt: TGTGCCAGCAGTGACCTATTGGACAGGGGGCGTGACAATGAGCAGTTCTTC
cdr3_aa: CASSDLLDRGRDNEQFF

v_call: TRBV4-1
j_call: TRBJ2-3
d_call: TRBD2
clone_size: few
cdr3_nt: TGCGCCAGCAGCCAAGCGGCTAGCGGGTACACAGATACGCAGTATTTT
cdr3_aa: CASSQAASGYTDTQYF

v_call: TRBV11-2
j_call: TRBJ2-2
d_call: .
clone_size: few
cdr3_nt: TGTGCCAGCAGCTTAGACGACTCCAGGGGGGAGCTGTTTTTT
cdr3_aa: CASSLDDSRGELFF

v_call: TRBV7-6
j_call: TRBJ2-1
d_call: TRBD2
clone_size: few
cdr3_nt: TGTGCCAGCAGCTCTATGGCGGAGCGGGGGCAGGATGAGCAGTTCTTC
cdr3_aa: CASSSMAERGQDEQFF

v_call: TRBV27
j_call: TRBJ2-2
d_call: .
clone_size: many
cdr3_nt: TGTGCCAGCCGAAGAGACGCGAACACCGGGGAGCTGTTTTTT
cdr3_aa: CASRRDANTGELFF

v_call: TRBV7-9
j_call: TRBJ2-5
d_call: TRBD1
clone_size: .
cdr3_nt: TGTGCCAGCATCATCAACGACAGGGGGGAGAGGGAGACCCAGTACTTC
cdr3_aa: CASIINDRGERETQYF

v_call: TRBV4-1
j_call: TRBJ1-1
d_call: TRBD1
clone_size: many
cdr3_nt: TGCGCCACGAAGAGGGACAGGGGTTCGAACACTGAAGCTTTCTTT
cdr3_aa: CATKRDRGSNTEAFF

v_call: TRBV20-1
j_call: TRBJ2-1
d_call: .
clone_size: .
cdr3_nt: TGCAGTGCTCCCCGGACTGTCTACAATGAGCAGTTCTTC
cdr3_aa: CSAPRTVYNEQFF

v_call: TRBV24-1
j_call: TRBJ2-2
d_call: .
clone_size: few
cdr3_nt: TGTGCCACCAGTGATTCCGCCCCGCGGGCGCCGAACACCGGGGAGCTGTTTTTT
cdr3_aa: CATSDSAPRAPNTGELFF

v_call: TRBV5-6
j_call: TRBJ2-7
d_call: .
clone_size: few
cdr3_nt: TGTGCCAGCAGCTTACAGGGCCCATCAAACTACGAGCAGTACTTC
cdr3_aa: CASSLQGPSNYEQYF

v_call: TRBV11-2
j_call: TRBJ1-1
d_call: .
clone_size: few
cdr3_nt: TGTGCCAGCAGCTTAAAGGGTGGGCGGAACACTGAAGCTTTCTTT
cdr3_aa: CASSLKGGRNTEAFF

v_call: TRBV12-3/TRBV12-4
j_call: TRBJ2-3
d_call: TRBD2
clone_size: few
cdr3_nt: TGTGCCAGCAGCAGACTAGCGGGAGATACGCAGTATTTT
cdr3_aa: CASSRLAGDTQYF

v_call: TRBV11-2
j_call: TRBJ2-2
d_call: TRBD2
clone_size: many
cdr3_nt: TGTGCCAGCAGCTTAGTTTGGTGGACTAGCGGGGGTGTTACCGGGGAGCTGTTTTTT
cdr3_aa: CASSLVWWTSGGVTGELFF

v_call: TRBV4-1
j_call: TRBJ2-3
d_call: TRBD1
clone_size: many
cdr3_nt: TGCGCCAGCAGCCAAATATGGGGACAGGGTCGTACAGATACGCAGTATTTT
cdr3_aa: CASSQIWGQGRTDTQYF

v_call: TRBV2
j_call: TRBJ2-1
d_call: .
clone_size: many
cdr3_nt: TGTGCCAGCAGTCCCGACGCCGACAATGAGCAGTTCTTC
cdr3_aa: CASSPDADNEQFF

v_call: TRBV7-8
j_call: TRBJ2-1
d_call: TRBD2
clone_size: many
cdr3_nt: TGTGCCAGCAGCTTACGTCGAGCGGGAGTGGCAAATGAGCAGTTCTTC
cdr3_aa: CASSLRRAGVANEQFF

v_call: TRBV9
j_call: TRBJ1-2
d_call: .
clone_size: few
cdr3_nt: TGTGCCAGCGGGGCTGGCTACACCTTC
cdr3_aa: CASGAGYTF

v_call: TRBV7-9
j_call: TRBJ1-2
d_call: TRBD1
clone_size: few
cdr3_nt: TGTGCCAGCAGTCCTCTGACAGGGGAGGCGGTCTATGGCTACACCTTC
cdr3_aa: CASSPLTGEAVYGYTF

v_call: TRBV12-5
j_call: TRBJ1-2
d_call: .
clone_size: few
cdr3_nt: TGTGCTAGTGGTTTGGCCCAGGGGAATGGCTACACCTTC
cdr3_aa: CASGLAQGNGYTF

v_call: TRBV7-6
j_call: TRBJ1-6
d_call: .
clone_size: few
cdr3_nt: TGTGCCAGCAGCTTCAATCGGGATAATTCACCCCTCCACTTT
cdr3_aa: CASSFNRDNSPLHF

v_call: TRBV2
j_call: TRBJ2-1
d_call: .
clone_size: .
cdr3_nt: TGTGCCAGCTTCGGGGGGCGGATCATCAGCTCCTACAATGAGCAGTTCTTC
cdr3_aa: CASFGGRIISSYNEQFF

v_call: TRBV20-1
j_call: TRBJ1-4
d_call: .
clone_size: many
cdr3_nt: TGCAGTGCTAGAGTGGGGGGAACTAATGAAAAACTGTTTTTT
cdr3_aa: CSARVGGTNEKLFF

v_call: TRBV3-1
j_call: TRBJ2-4
d_call: TRBD2
clone_size: .
cdr3_nt: TGTGCCAGCAGCCCAGCCCTGGCGGGGGACCTGGGGGCCAAAAACATTCAGTACTTC
cdr3_aa: CASSPALAGDLGAKNIQYF

v_call: TRBV24-1
j_call: TRBJ2-1
d_call: .
clone_size: .
cdr3_nt: TGTGCCACCAGTGATTCGCGGGCGGCAGGGATCCTAGTGAATGAGCAGTTCTTC
cdr3_aa: CATSDSRAAGILVNEQFF

v_call: TRBV12-3/TRBV12-4
j_call: TRBJ2-1
d_call: .
clone_size: few
cdr3_nt: TGTGCCAGCAGTTTTAACGGGGGCCCTGGGGGCAATGAGCAGTTCTTC
cdr3_aa: CASSFNGGPGGNEQFF

v_call: TRBV15
j_call: TRBJ2-1
d_call: TRBD2
clone_size: few
cdr3_nt: TGTGCCACCGGAGGTAGCGGGGGCAATGAGCAGTTCTTC
cdr3_aa: CATGGSGGNEQFF

v_call: TRBV2
j_call: TRBJ2-7
d_call: .
clone_size: many
cdr3_nt: TGTGCCAGCACGCCTCTAGCGTCTTACGAGCAGTACTTC
cdr3_aa: CASTPLASYEQYF

v_call: TRBV7-9
j_call: TRBJ1-1
d_call: .
clone_size: many
cdr3_nt: TGTGCCAGCAGCCACCATCAGGGGTCGTACACTGAAGCTTTCTTT
cdr3_aa: CASSHHQGSYTEAFF

v_call: TRBV6-5
j_call: TRBJ1-2
d_call: TRBD1
clone_size: many
cdr3_nt: TGTGCCAGCAGTTTATCGACAGGGGGCGCGGATGGCTACACCTTC
cdr3_aa: CASSLSTGGADGYTF

v_call: TRBV20-1
j_call: TRBJ2-5
d_call: TRBD1
clone_size: .
cdr3_nt: TGCAGTGCTTGCCCCCCGGGACAGGTATTTGAGACCCAGTACTTC
cdr3_aa: CSACPPGQVFETQYF

v_call: TRBV24-1
j_call: TRBJ2-1
d_call: TRBD2
clone_size: many
cdr3_nt: TGTGCCACCAGTGATCGGCCGACTAGCGTTAGCTCCTACAATGAGCAGTTCTTC
cdr3_aa: CATSDRPTSVSSYNEQFF

v_call: TRBV14
j_call: TRBJ2-7
d_call: .
clone_size: .
cdr3_nt: TGTGCCAGCAGCAGGGACCATTGGGACTTCTCGTACTTC
cdr3_aa: CASSRDHWDFSYF

v_call: TRBV20-1
j_call: TRBJ1-1
d_call: TRBD1
clone_size: many
cdr3_nt: TGCAGTGCCCAGGGGGGTTGGCAAACTGAAGCTTTCTTT
cdr3_aa: CSAQGGWQTEAFF

v_call: TRBV5-1
j_call: TRBJ2-3
d_call: TRBD2
clone_size: few
cdr3_nt: TGCGCCAGCGTAACGGGACTAGCGGGAGTTGCAACGGATACGCAGTATTTT
cdr3_aa: CASVTGLAGVATDTQYF

v_call: TRBV11-2
j_call: TRBJ2-3
d_call: TRBD2
clone_size: many
cdr3_nt: TGTGCCAGCAGCTTAGAACTAGCGGGGTTCACAGATACGCAGTATTTT
cdr3_aa: CASSLELAGFTDTQYF

v_call: TRBV9
j_call: TRBJ2-1
d_call: .
clone_size: few
cdr3_nt: TGTGCCAGCAGCGAAGCACCGGGGGGCGCTCCCCACAATGAGCAGTTCTTC
cdr3_aa: CASSEAPGGAPHNEQFF

v_call: TRBV7-8
j_call: TRBJ2-1
d_call: .
clone_size: .
cdr3_nt: TGTGCCAGCAGCCCTGAGCTGAGCTCCTACAATGAGCAGTTCTTC
cdr3_aa: CASSPELSSYNEQFF

v_call: TRBV6-1
j_call: TRBJ2-5
d_call: .
clone_size: .
cdr3_nt: TGTGCCAGCAGCCCCGGGCCCAACCAAGAGACCCAGTACTTC
cdr3_aa: CASSPGPNQETQYF

v_call: TRBV11-3
j_call: TRBJ2-7
d_call: .
clone_size: .
cdr3_nt: TGTGCCAGCAGCTTAGTTCAGGGTGTCGCCTACGAGCAGTACTTC
cdr3_aa: CASSLVQGVAYEQYF

v_call: TRBV28
j_call: TRBJ2-1
d_call: TRBD1
clone_size: once
cdr3_nt: TGTGCCAGCAGTTCAAGGGGGACAGGTAGCGGGCAGTTCTTC
cdr3_aa: CASSSRGTGSGQFF

v_call: TRBV5-6
j_call: TRBJ2-7
d_call: .
clone_size: few
cdr3_nt: TGTGCCAGCAGCTTTCAGGGGCTCTACGAGCAGTACTTC
cdr3_aa: CASSFQGLYEQYF

v_call: TRBV9
j_call: TRBJ2-1
d_call: TRBD2
clone_size: few
cdr3_nt: TGTGCCAGCAGCGTAGAGGCGGGGGGGCCCGGGCAGTTCTTC
cdr3_aa: CASSVEAGGPGQFF

v_call: TRBV27
j_call: TRBJ2-5
d_call: TRBD1
clone_size: many
cdr3_nt: TGTGCCAGCAGGACAGGGTCGTACCAAGAGACCCAGTACTTC
cdr3_aa: CASRTGSYQETQYF

v_call: TRBV7-8
j_call: TRBJ2-1
d_call: .
clone_size: few
cdr3_nt: TGTGCCAGCAGCTTATTGGGTAGCACGGATGAGCAGTTCTTC
cdr3_aa: CASSLLGSTDEQFF

v_call: TRBV14
j_call: TRBJ2-2
d_call: .
clone_size: many
cdr3_nt: TGTGCCAGCAGCCAAGGGGGGAGCAGGTTCGACGGGGAGCTGTTTTTT
cdr3_aa: CASSQGGSRFDGELFF

v_call: TRBV9
j_call: TRBJ1-2
d_call: .
clone_size: few
cdr3_nt: TGTGCCAGCAGCGTAGTGGGGGCCTATGGCTACACCTTC
cdr3_aa: CASSVVGAYGYTF